This T cell receptor beta chain was sequenced in a study of T-cell reconstitution after alpha-beta-depleted transplantation in children. Preparation of the TCRbeta library used unique molecular identifiers. TCRdb re-called the PCR reads with MiXCR, one entry per CDR3 protein. This sample yields roughly 120,000 distinct CDR3 sequences, of which more than 20% are seen a single time; over 9.5% belongs to the top ten. Remarks on this clonotype: Its specificity is unknown.

Points from the study as a whole: T-cell counts and diversity at one year post-transplant came mainly from newly produced T cells. After transplant, high TCRbeta diversity at day 60 in some patients arose from surviving recipient T cells and thymic progenitors. Several hundred expanded graft clones reportedly supplied alpha-beta T cells about two months after transplant.

Sequencing used PBMCs, mostly from graft donor cells, obtained 180 days after TCRalphabeta/CD19-depleted stem cell transplant. The TCR comes from a male patient between 2 and 10 years old who had a stem cell transplant for chronic granulomatous disease, so the T cells may come from the graft donor.

The CDR3, as DNA: TGCAGTGCTAGAGATGGGGAGCGGGAGGGCTACAATGAGCAGTTCTTC. As protein: CSARDGEREGYNEQFF. The rearrangement links TRBV20-1 to TRBJ2-1; 10 nucleotides align to TRBD2. Germline V gene data show CDR1 as DFQATT and CDR2 as SNEGSKA (reference sequence). Trimming cost V 0 bases and J 3 bases; bases outside gene matches: 5. The CDR3 totals 16 residues.